The present T cell receptor beta chain was sequenced within a study of T cell responses to AZD1222 COVID-19 vaccine. The protocol was immunoSEQ multiplex PCR, while the TCRdb copy is restricted to in-frame clones and leaves out a portion. This repertoire shows about 150,000 clones, about 88% found once; its top ten account for over 15%. The sequenced sample was peripheral blood, obtained on day 0 of AZD1222 vaccination. This TCR came from an adult in good health.

CDR3: CATGLPGTPVESGYTF. For the CDR3, the DNA is TGTGCCACGGGATTACCGGGGACACCGGTTGAGTCGGGCTACACCTTC. The genes are TRBV15 and TRBJ1-2; maybe TRBD1 (6 bases). Trimming removed 9 bases at V and 8 bases at J, with 28 bases between. CDR1 LNHNV and CDR2 YYDKDF come from the germline V gene (reference sequence). The CDR3 sequence is 16 residues long.